This TCR beta chain was observed in a study of T cells in Graves' hyperthyroidism and ophthalmopathy. General observations from the study: Most expanded thyroid clonotypes above 0.001 also appeared in blood.

From RNA transcripts, TCR beta CDR3 regions were amplified. The HTBI primer set drove a first-round RT-PCR of the TCR CDR3. TCRdb re-called the multiplex PCR reads through MiXCR, storing one row per CDR3 protein. Here the sample spans about 350,000 distinct CDR3 sequences, roughly 20% being singletons. This clonotype was counted many times. Its antigen remains unidentified. Deletions cut 3 bases from V and 7 bases from J, with 13 bases between. This CDR3 spans 13 amino acids. With duration under 3 months, ophthalmopathy was active: Clinical Activity Score at least 3, NOSPECS at least 4. It was uncontrolled infection, other autoimmune disease, pregnancy or lactation that excluded patients.

The chain uses TRBV12-3 or TRBV12-4 and TRBJ2-7; no definite D call. This TCR was recovered from a woman aged 40 to 55 with Graves' ophthalmopathy. The source material was blood. The CDR3 DNA reads TGTGCCAGCAGTTTGGCAGGCCCCCTGGAGCAGTACTTC. Translating it yields CASSLAGPLEQYF.